This record looks at one T cell receptor (beta chain) sequence and its context. CDR3 length equals 13 residues. The V gene's germline CDR1 is MDHEN and CDR2 SYDVKM. V lost 5 bases to trimming and J lost 3 bases, with 11 bases between them. Per the original methods: The assay estimated nucleated cells by amplifying reference gene primers. Here immunoSEQ multiplex PCR was the method, and the copy in TCRdb shows in-frame clones only, minus some. That table gives V, J and clone size, and the DNA gave D and trimming. This sample has approximately 76,000 clones; over 65% occur once, and the top ten carry about a third. The record originates from a study of blood T cell repertoires in COVID-19.

The gene calls are TRBV28 and TRBJ2-7; the D is unclear. This sequence was found in a woman in her seventies with acute or convalescent COVID-19. The sequenced material came from peripheral blood. The CDR3 DNA reads TGTGCCAGCAGTCCCATTTCAGGCTACGAGCAGTACTTC. It encodes CASSPISGYEQYF. Supplemented by reference TRBV28 and TRBJ2-7, the full variable domain reads DVKVTQSSRYLVKRTGEKVFLECVQDMDHENMFWYRQDPGLGLRLIYFSYDVKMKEKGDIPEGYSVSREKKERFSLILESASTNQTSMYLCASSPISGYEQYFGPGTRLTVT.